These 31 T cell receptor beta chains share one sample of origin, sequenced in a study of T cell repertoires in cytomegalovirus infection. These receptors have no identified antigens. TCRdb re-derived calls from the reads in MiXCR, one entry per CDR3 protein. The sample lists more than 45,000 distinct CDR3 sequences; about 18% were seen once. The sequenced sample was CD8+ T cells from cultured PBMCs, obtained from culture after CMV antigen stimulation. These receptors were obtained from a human donor in good health (CMV status not recorded). Some clones in this sample may be carry-over from other donors' samples.

This clonotype came up a few times. This chain's CDR3 is CASSLPGPFPLSSYEQYF. The CDR3 coding sequence is TGTGCCAGCAGCTTACCGGGACCTTTCCCATTGAGCTCCTACGAGCAGTACTTC. The chain uses TRBV7-3 and TRBJ2-7; either TRBD1 or TRBD2 may supply D (5 bases each). Germline V gene lookup returns CDR1 SGHTA and CDR2 FQGTGA. Trimming left V 2 bases short and J 0 bases short, with 20 bases between. The CDR3 consists of 18 residues.

The chain is built from TRBV2 and TRBJ2-1; the match to TRBD2 covers 7 bases. CDR1 is SNHLY and CDR2 is FYNNEI in the germline V gene. Trimming took 6 bases from V and 5 from J; bases not matched to a gene: 10. The CDR3 runs 15 residues. CDR3 amino acids: CASSRRDYLNNEQFF. The DNA of the CDR3 is TGTGCCAGCAGCCGCCGGGACTACCTTAACAATGAGCAGTTCTTC. The variable domain in full, with the rest retrieved from reference TRBV2 and TRBJ2-1, is EPEVTQTPSHQVTQMGQEVILRCVPISNHLYFYWYRQILGQKVEFLVSFYNNEISEKSEIFDDQFSVERPDGSNFTLKIRSTKLEDSAMYFCASSRRDYLNNEQFFGPGTRLTVL.

This chain connects TRBV7-8 to TRBJ1-6; 9 nucleotides align to TRBD1. This CDR3 has 16 amino acids. Germline CDR1 and CDR2: SGHVS and FQNEAQ. The ends lost 2 bases at V and 11 bases at J; junction bases unmatched: 10. The CDR3: CASSLSADRGVAPLHF. The CDR3 region has the DNA TGTGCCAGCAGCTTATCAGCGGACAGGGGCGTCGCACCCCTCCACTTT.

This clonotype has at least ten counts. This chain links TRBV7-2 with TRBJ2-7; D not certain. The CDR3 consists of 11 residues. Trimming took 5 bases from V and 7 from J, leaving 9 bases between them. The V gene's germline CDR1 is SGHTA and CDR2 FQGNSA. The CDR3, as DNA: TGTGCCAGCAGCACTTCAAGAGAGCAGTACTTC. Amino acid sequence: CASSTSREQYF. The full variable domain, in which reference TRBV7-2 and TRBJ2-7 provide the parts outside the CDR3, is GAGVSQSPSNKVTEKGKDVELRCDPISGHTALYWYRQSLGQGLEFLIYFQGNSAPDKSGLPSDRFSAERTGGSVSTLTIQRTQQEDSAVYLCASSTSREQYFGPGTRLTVT.

This clonotype was recorded at least ten times. This chain connects TRBV7-6 to TRBJ2-5; D remains unclear. Per germline, CDR1 SGHVS and CDR2 FNYEAQ. CDR3 length equals 15 residues. The ends were cut back, 5 bases at V and 2 bases at J, with 15 bases in the middle. The CDR3 loop reads CASSQTETRQETQYF. The DNA of the CDR3 is TGTGCCAGCAGCCAAACAGAGACGCGGCAAGAGACCCAGTACTTC.

This chain connects TRBV7-2 to TRBJ2-2; D may be TRBD1 (7 bases). The CDR3 covers 17 residues. In germline, CDR1 is SGHTA, CDR2 FQGNSA. Trimming took 4 bases from V and 7 from J, leaving 22 bases between them. The CDR3 nucleotides read TGTGCCAGCAGCTATCCCGCGGGACAGTGGAGTGACGGGGAGCTGTTTTTT. Protein product: CASSYPAGQWSDGELFF.

This chain joins TRBV12-3 or TRBV12-4 and TRBJ2-1, with 8 bases identical to TRBD2. The CDR3 covers 15 residues. Trimming cost V 5 bases and J 7 bases; bases outside gene matches: 10. The CDR3 region has the DNA TGTGCCAGCAGTCCGGTGGCGGGAGGCGGTAATGAGCAGTTCTTC. Translated: CASSPVAGGGNEQFF.

This clonotype was recorded a few times. V is TRBV7-9 and J is TRBJ2-3, with D perhaps matching TRBD2 (6 bases). The germline gives CDR1 SEHNR, CDR2 FQNEAQ (reference sequence). CDR3 size: 15 residues. Trimming took off 8 bases at V and 1 base at J, with 16 bases between the two ends. In DNA, the CDR3 is TGTGCCAGCGGGAGGTCTTCTTTTGGCACAGATACGCAGTATTTT. Its translation is CASGRSSFGTDTQYF.

The chain employs TRBV2 and TRBJ2-2; D is ambiguous. V gave up 7 bases and J gave up 3 bases, with 15 bases separating them. This CDR3 has 15 residues. CDR1 is SNHLY, CDR2 FYNNEI, per germline. The CDR3 DNA reads as TGTGCCAGCACCCCGCGGCCCCGGGACACCGGGGAGCTGTTTTTT. Protein product: CASTPRPRDTGELFF.

Only a few counts were recorded for this clonotype. This chain joins TRBV6-2 or TRBV6-3 and TRBJ1-1; D gene unclear. Germline loops: CDR1 MNHEY, CDR2 SVGEGT. Trimming cost V 0 bases and J 7 bases, with 12 bases left between them. The CDR3 is 14 residues long. The CDR3 region is CASSYSVVGREAFF. CDR3 DNA: TGTGCCAGCAGTTACTCGGTCGTTGGCCGTGAAGCTTTCTTT.

This clonotype came up many times. The chain recombines TRBV7-9 with TRBJ1-1, with 7 bases that match TRBD1. J lost 3 bases, V lost 3 bases, and 7 bases had no gene match. Germline CDR1 is SEHNR and CDR2 is FQNEAQ (reference sequence). This CDR3 has 15 amino acids. CDR3 protein: CASSFLTGTYTEAFF. For the CDR3, the DNA is TGTGCCAGCAGCTTTCTGACAGGGACCTACACTGAAGCTTTCTTT. The whole variable domain, remainder taken from reference TRBV7-9 and TRBJ1-1, is DTGVSQNPRHKITKRGQNVTFRCDPISEHNRLYWYRQTLGQGPEFLTYFQNEAQLEKSRLLSDRFSAERPKGSFSTLEIQRTEQGDSAMYLCASSFLTGTYTEAFFGQGTRLTVV.

The V and J genes are TRBV7-6 and TRBJ2-1; no definite D call. V lost 7 bases to trimming and J lost 7 bases, with 11 bases between them. CDR1 and CDR2 (germline): SGHVS, FNYEAQ. CDR3 length: 12 amino acids. Here the CDR3 reads CASTSARNEQFF. The DNA for the CDR3 is TGTGCCAGCACGTCTGCACGGAATGAGCAGTTCTTC.

The rearrangement joins TRBV7-2 to TRBJ2-1; D not resolved. V lost 0 bases and J 12 bases, leaving 6 bases between the germline ends. The germline V gene has CDR1 SGHTA and CDR2 FQGNSA. The CDR3 totals 11 residues. CDR3 sequence: CASSLAGRQFF. As DNA, the CDR3 is TGTGCCAGCAGCTTAGCCGGGCGGCAGTTCTTC.

V is TRBV12-3 or TRBV12-4 and J is TRBJ2-5; D not resolved. V lost 5 bases to trimming and J lost 1 base, with 8 bases between them. CDR3 length: 13 amino acids. The CDR3 region has the DNA TGTGCCAGCAGTCCCTATACCCAAGAGACCCAGTACTTC. Protein product: CASSPYTQETQYF.

The rearrangement uses TRBV15 and TRBJ1-1; 7 bases agree with TRBD1. This CDR3 is built from 12 residues. The V segment lost 1 base and the J segment 8 bases; nucleotides outside the gene matches: 1. Germline loops: CDR1 LNHNV, CDR2 YYDKDF (reference sequence). CDR3 bases: TGTGCCACCAGCAGAGCGACAGGGGAAGCTTTCTTT. Translated: CATSRATGEAFF.

This clonotype was counted only a few times. The CDR3 is CASSQDHGDQPQHF. As DNA, the CDR3 is TGCGCCAGCAGCCAAGATCACGGTGATCAGCCCCAGCATTTT. This chain links TRBV4-3 with TRBJ1-5; D is uncertain. V lost 0 bases, J lost 5 bases, and 8 bases lay in between. Looked up from germline, CDR1 is LGHNA and CDR2 is YSLEER. This CDR3 spans 14 amino acids.

Here the CDR3 reads CASSYQRARASYNEQFF. In nucleotides, the CDR3 is TGTGCCAGTAGCTACCAGCGGGCCAGGGCGTCCTACAATGAGCAGTTCTTC. The V gene is TRBV19, the J gene TRBJ2-1; possibly TRBD2 for D (6 bases). The germline V and J ends were trimmed by 6 bases and 1 base, with 19 bases remaining between them. The CDR3 loop spans 17 amino acids. The V gene's germline CDR1 is LNHDA and CDR2 SQIVND (reference sequence).

J is TRBJ1-1 and V is TRBV11-2, with unresolved D. Trimming removed 5 bases from V and 8 bases from J, with 15 bases in between. The CDR3 contains 13 residues. Germline loops: CDR1 SGHAT, CDR2 FQNNGV. The CDR3 sequence: CASSHDHGEEAFF. The CDR3 DNA reads TGTGCCAGCAGCCATGACCACGGGGAGGAAGCTTTCTTT.

This chain links TRBV7-9 with TRBJ2-7, with 7 bases lining up with TRBD2. The CDR3 is made up of 13 amino acids. V lost 0 bases and J lost 5; bases outside the gene matches: 1. Looked up from germline, CDR1 is SEHNR and CDR2 is FQNEAQ (reference sequence). CDR3 amino acids: CASSLAGTNEQYF. The CDR3 DNA reads as TGTGCCAGCAGCTTAGCGGGGACTAACGAGCAGTACTTC. Together with reference TRBV7-9 and TRBJ2-7, the CDR3 gives the full variable domain: DTGVSQNPRHKITKRGQNVTFRCDPISEHNRLYWYRQTLGQGPEFLTYFQNEAQLEKSRLLSDRFSAERPKGSFSTLEIQRTEQGDSAMYLCASSLAGTNEQYFGPGTRLTVT.

The table lists this clonotype with a few counts. This chain joins TRBV7-9 and TRBJ1-3; D might be TRBD1 (6 bases). Germline CDR1 SEHNR, CDR2 FQNEAQ (reference sequence). This CDR3 is built from 14 residues. The V end was cut by 5 bases, the J end by 2 bases, with 10 bases between. The CDR3, as DNA: TGTGCCAGCAGCGGATGGACAGCTGGAAACACCATATATTTT. Protein product: CASSGWTAGNTIYF.

This clonotype was detected a few times. The chain carries TRBV11-2 and TRBJ2-7; 12 bases fit TRBD1. Germline values: CDR1 SGHAT, CDR2 FQNNGV. V was clipped by 0 bases and J by 2 bases; unmatched bases: 20. CDR3 length equals 22 residues. The CDR3 sequence: CASSLDRKLPGQGAQVAYEQYF. The CDR3 coding sequence is TGTGCCAGCAGCTTAGATCGGAAACTCCCGGGACAGGGGGCCCAAGTAGCCTACGAGCAGTACTTC. The full variable domain, completed using reference TRBV11-2 and TRBJ2-7, is EAGVAQSPRYKIIEKRQSVAFWCNPISGHATLYWYQQILGQGPKLLIQFQNNGVVDDSQLPKDRFSAERLKGVDSTLKIQPAKLEDSAVYLCASSLDRKLPGQGAQVAYEQYFGPGTRLTVT.

This clonotype was observed a handful of times. CDR3 in amino acids: CASSPGRLRGPPDYEQYF. Written as DNA, the CDR3 is TGCGCCAGCAGCCCCGGGCGGTTGAGGGGACCCCCCGACTACGAGCAGTACTTC. J is TRBJ2-7 and V is TRBV5-1, with D tentatively TRBD1 or TRBD2 (5 bases each). The CDR3 is made up of 18 amino acids. V was clipped by 4 bases and J by 3 bases, with 26 bases between them. Germline V gene data show CDR1 as SGHRS and CDR2 as YFSETQ.

The table lists this clonotype with a few counts. This rearrangement joins TRBV7-8 to TRBJ2-3; D not certain. Germline V gives CDR1 SGHVS, CDR2 FQNEAQ. This CDR3 comprises 16 residues. V lost 4 bases to trimming and J lost 3 bases, with 17 bases between them. The DNA for the CDR3 is TGTGCCAGCAGCTCCACCTACTTCTCACAAACAGATACGCAGTATTTT. Protein sequence: CASSSTYFSQTDTQYF.

This clonotype was recorded a few times. CDR3 DNA sequence: TGTGCCAGCAGTGTGAGAAGGGCGAACACTGAAGCTTTCTTT. Translated: CASSVRRANTEAFF. This chain links TRBV12-3 or TRBV12-4 with TRBJ1-1, with D hard to call. This CDR3 contains 14 residues. V lost 5 bases, J lost 1 base, and 11 bases lay in between.

The V call is TRBV28, the J call TRBJ1-5; D is unclear. This CDR3 is built from 16 residues. The ends were cut back, 6 bases at V and 5 bases at J, with 20 bases in the middle. Germline lookup yields CDR1 MDHEN and CDR2 SYDVKM. CDR3 amino acids: CASRDEETGLDQPQHF. The CDR3 nucleotides read TGTGCCAGCAGGGATGAGGAGACGGGTCTAGATCAGCCCCAGCATTTT.

This clonotype has just a few counts. The chain combines TRBV7-7 with TRBJ2-1; 10 nucleotides align to TRBD2. V was clipped by 1 base and J by 5 bases; unmatched bases: 2. Germline V gene lookup returns CDR1 SSHAT and CDR2 FNYEAQ (reference sequence). CDR3 length equals 15 residues. In DNA form, the CDR3 reads TGTGCCAGCAGCTTAGAACTAGCGGGAAACAATGAGCAGTTCTTC. Protein product: CASSLELAGNNEQFF.

Notes on this clonotype: This sequence may be a read error, since a much larger clone differs from it by one base. The rearrangement links TRBV13 to TRBJ1-5; D unresolved. Trimming left V 0 bases short and J 6 bases short, with 6 bases between. Per germline, CDR1 PRHDT and CDR2 FYEKMQ (reference sequence). The CDR3 consists of 13 residues. The CDR3 coding sequence is TGTGCCAGCAGCTTAGGCCCGAGTCAGCCCCAGCATTTT. It translates to CASSLGPSQPQHF.

With respect to this clonotype: A read error may account for a junction end that differs from germline. This rearrangement joins TRBV6-2 or TRBV6-3 to TRBJ2-2; 7 bases are shared with TRBD1. CDR1 and CDR2 (germline): MNHEY, SVGEGT. This CDR3 spans 16 amino acids. In DNA, the CDR3 is TGTGCCCGCAGCCGCACCGACAGGGTAAACTCCGGGGAGCTGTTTTTT. This gives the protein CARSRTDRVNSGELFF.

In its sample, this clonotype was seen many times. The chain combines TRBV7-8 with TRBJ1-1, with D unclear. Germline V CDR1 and CDR2: SGHVS, FQNEAQ. Trimming cost V 1 base and J 4 bases, with 13 bases left between them. CDR3 length: 15 amino acids. CDR3 amino acids: CASSLGRSLGTEAFF. The CDR3 bases are TGTGCCAGCAGCTTAGGAAGGAGTCTTGGCACTGAAGCTTTCTTT.

The V gene is TRBV7-6, the J gene TRBJ2-2; TRBD2 agrees at 9 bases. CDR3 size: 17 residues. The junction had 12 bases not matched to a gene; V was cut back by 5 bases and J by 5 bases. Germline V CDR1 and CDR2: SGHVS, FNYEAQ. The CDR3 reads CASSPNPGTSRTGELFF. The CDR3 DNA sequence: TGTGCCAGCAGCCCTAACCCCGGGACTAGCCGGACCGGGGAGCTGTTTTTT.

The chain links TRBV7-2 to TRBJ1-1; a possible D gene is TRBD1 (6 bases). This CDR3 is built from 15 residues. Germline V CDR1 and CDR2: SGHTA, FQGNSA. V was pared by 3 bases and J by 0 bases, with 11 bases between. The CDR3 protein is CASSFRGAMNTEAFF. The CDR3 DNA reads as TGTGCCAGCAGCTTTCGGGGGGCGATGAACACTGAAGCTTTCTTT.